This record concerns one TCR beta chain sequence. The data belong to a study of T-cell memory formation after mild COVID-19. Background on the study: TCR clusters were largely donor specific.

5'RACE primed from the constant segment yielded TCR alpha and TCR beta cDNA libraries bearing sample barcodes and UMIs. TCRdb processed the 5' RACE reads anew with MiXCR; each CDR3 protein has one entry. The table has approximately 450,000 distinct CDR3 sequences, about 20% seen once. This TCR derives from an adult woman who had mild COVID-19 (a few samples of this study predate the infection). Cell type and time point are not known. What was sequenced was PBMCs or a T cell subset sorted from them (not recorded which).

CDR3 in amino acids: CATSTIGQPQHF. In nucleotides, the CDR3 is TGTGCCACCAGCACAATCGGTCAGCCCCAGCATTTT. The V and J genes are TRBV15 and TRBJ1-5; D unclear. Trimming removed 4 bases from V and 6 bases from J, with 7 bases in between. The CDR3 contains 12 residues. Per germline, CDR1 LNHNV and CDR2 YYDKDF (reference sequence).